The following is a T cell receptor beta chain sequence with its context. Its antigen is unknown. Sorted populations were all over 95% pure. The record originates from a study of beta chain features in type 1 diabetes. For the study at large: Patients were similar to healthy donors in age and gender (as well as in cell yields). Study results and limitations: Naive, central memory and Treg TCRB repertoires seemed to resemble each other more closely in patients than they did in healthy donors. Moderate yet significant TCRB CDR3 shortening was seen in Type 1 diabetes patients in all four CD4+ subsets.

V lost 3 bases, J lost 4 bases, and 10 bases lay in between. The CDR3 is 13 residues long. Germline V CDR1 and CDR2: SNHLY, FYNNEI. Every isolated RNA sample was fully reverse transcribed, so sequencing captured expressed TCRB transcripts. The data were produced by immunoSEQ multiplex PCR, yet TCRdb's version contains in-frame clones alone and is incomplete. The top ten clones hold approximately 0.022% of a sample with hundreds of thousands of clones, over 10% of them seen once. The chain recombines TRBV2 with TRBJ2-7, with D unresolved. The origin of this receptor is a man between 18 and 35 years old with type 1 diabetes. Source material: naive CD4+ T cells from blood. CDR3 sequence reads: CASSDGISYEQYF. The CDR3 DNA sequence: TGTGCCAGCAGTGATGGGATTTCTTACGAGCAGTACTTC.